This entry describes one T cell receptor beta chain. Everyone who took part was about 18 to 89 years old, and they came from roughly 25 US areas. The CDR3 consists of 14 residues. Germline CDR1 reads SGHRS; CDR2 reads YFSETQ. Trimming took off 4 bases at V and 8 bases at J, with 16 bases between the two ends. This entry comes from a study of blood T cell repertoires in COVID-19. Study-wide background: There were acute and convalescent COVID-19 samples, and they came from the United States, Italy and Spain.

Study processing details: By means of reference gene primer amplification, nucleated cell counts were estimated. The protocol was immunoSEQ multiplex PCR, while the TCRdb copy is restricted to in-frame clones and leaves out a portion. The V and J calls and clone size come from that table; D and trimming were worked out from the DNA. The sample shows 320,000 or so clones, roughly 88% of them seen only once. Material for sequencing was PBMCs or T cells enriched from blood (not recorded which). This chain connects TRBV5-1 to TRBJ2-1; tentatively, D is TRBD1 (7 bases). The TCR comes from a man aged 25-45 years who had recovered from COVID-19. CDR3: CASSLFRGVDEQFF. Here the CDR3 DNA reads TGCGCCAGCAGCCTCTTCAGGGGGGTAGATGAGCAGTTCTTC. The variable domain in full, completed from reference TRBV5-1 and TRBJ2-1, reads KAGVTQTPRYLIKTRGQQVTLSCSPISGHRSVSWYQQTPGQGLQFLFEYFSETQRNKGNFPGRFSGRQFSNSRSEMNVSTLELGDSALYLCASSLFRGVDEQFFGPGTRLTVL.